This TCR beta chain comes out of a study of blood T cell repertoires in COVID-19 (dated by TCRdb to the early 2020s). Background on the whole study: The collaborator samples originated in the United States, Italy and Spain and spanned the acute and convalescent phases of COVID-19. The material from the prospective study consisted of cDNA or gDNA derived from T cells, B-cell-depleted T cells, or PBMCs. Deeply sampled blood TCRbeta repertoires from subjects exposed to, actively infected with, or recovered from COVID-19 were included in the dataset. The repertoires were released in a freely available public database intended as a resource for research on the immune response to SARS-CoV-2. The samples were drawn from two sources: the first 160 participants of the ongoing ImmuneRACE study, and 1,000 to 1,500 subjects contributed by 6 global collaborators. The sample metadata nearly always contained a de-identified subject ID, COVID-19 status, age in years and sex. Where available, HLA class I and class II types were obtained from metadata supplied by the sample provider rather than from assay-based typing. Broader findings and caveats from the paper: The quantity of clinical and demographic metadata differed by source and by participant and was supplied without curation.

As for this clone: It lacks a known antigen. No quality values exist for individual bases; no much larger clone is one base distant.

In the prospective study, participants were about 18 to 89 years old, resided in fewer than 25 geographic areas of the United States, and were enrolled through a virtual design. In the prospective study, participants were assigned to cohorts based on the clinical history participants reported in a screening survey and a study questionnaire. In the prospective study, mobile phlebotomists collected whole blood, serum and a nasopharyngeal or oropharyngeal swab from each participant. Participants in the prospective study had the option to provide additional blood draws and questionnaires over an approximately 2-month period. Before DNA extraction, prospective study blood samples were shipped either frozen or at room temperature. TCRbeta CDR3 regions were amplified from genomic DNA by means of the immunoSEQ Assay, a bias-controlled multiplex PCR. Regarding the original processing steps: Within the assay, amplification of reference gene primers was used to estimate how many nucleated cells each sample contained. To quantify the absolute abundance of each unique TCRbeta CDR3 rearrangement, sequence reads were collapsed and filtered. For each sample, productive Simpson clonality was calculated as the square root of Simpson's diversity index over productive rearrangements. TCRdb holds this immuneACCESS table with in-frame rearrangements only. Some clones are missing; in checked studies, unresolved V genes explain under half, and the rest has no known cause. V and J calls and clone size are copied from that table; D and trimming were computed from the DNA. This sample holds around 200,000 clones; roughly 88% were observed only once. The ten most abundant clones make up around 5.7% of the sample.

CDR1 MGHDK and CDR2 SYGVNS were looked up in the germline V gene. The cysteine opens and the phenylalanine closes a CDR3 of 14 amino acids. Only CDR3 DNA remains: 42 bases, in frame from the first base. The V and J ends are trimmed by 1 base and 7 bases, leaving 13 bases between them. This clonotype was sampled from a middle-aged man with acute COVID-19. The chain joins TRBV25-1 to TRBJ1-2; TRBD1 is possibly the D segment (6 matching bases). Specimen: PBMCs or T cells enriched from blood (not recorded which). The CDR3 protein sequence reads: CASSESSRGFGYTF. The nucleotide sequence reads TGTGCCAGCAGTGAATCTAGCAGGGGATTTGGCTACACCTTC.